This record looks at one T cell receptor beta chain sequence and its context. Under the authors' procedure: Amplification with reference gene primers provided the estimates of nucleated cell counts. Assay used: immunoSEQ multiplex PCR; TCRdb lists only in-frame clones, some missing. That table supplies the V and J calls and clone size; D and trimming were determined from the DNA. The table has some 290,000 clones, about 90% seen once. The data originate from a study of blood T cell repertoires in COVID-19. About the study: The cDNA or gDNA used as material had been derived from T cells, B-cell-depleted T cells, or PBMCs.

The length of the CDR3 is 15 residues. CDR1 is LGHDT, CDR2 YNNKEL, per germline (reference sequence). V lost 6 bases and J lost 2; bases outside the gene matches: 6. Seattle cases were enrolled at active infection and followed longitudinally. The sample taken for sequencing was peripheral blood. The TCR comes from a young woman with COVID-19, enrolled during active disease. The chain couples TRBV3-1 (or the pseudogene TRBV3-2) to TRBJ2-3; 9 positions match TRBD2. CDR3 nucleotide sequence: TGTGCCAGCAGTCAGCGGGGGGCCGACACAGATACGCAGTATTTT. It yields the protein CASSQRGADTDTQYF.